The rows below give T cell receptor beta chains drawn from one sample of a study of radiotherapy plus CTLA-4 blockade in lung cancer. The data were produced by immunoSEQ multiplex PCR, yet TCRdb's version contains in-frame clones alone and is incomplete. This table holds about 46,000 clones, roughly 77% found once. Sequences were derived from peripheral blood, sampled from a patient treated with radiotherapy plus ipilimumab. These receptors all stem from a human donor with non-small cell lung cancer who had a complete response to radiotherapy plus ipilimumab. CDR3s include the opening cysteine and the closing phenylalanine or tryptophan. D genes are given only for firm matches. Some rows have no size entry. The others give once, few or many, or a class for an expanded clone.

TGCAGTGCTAGGCGGGACAATGAGCAGTTCTTC	CSARRDNEQFF	.	.	TRBJ2-1	TRBV20-1
TGTGCCAGCAGTTTTGGACAGAACTATGGCTACACCTTC	CASSFGQNYGYTF	.	.	TRBJ1-2	TRBV27
TGTGCCAGCAGCTTAAAAACGTGGCCCACAGGGACAAATCAGCCCCAGCATTTT	CASSLKTWPTGTNQPQHF	.	.	TRBJ1-5	TRBV11-3
TGTGCCAGCAGTTCAGGAGGAAGGAATTCACCCCTCCACTTT	CASSSGGRNSPLHF	.	.	TRBJ1-6	TRBV25-1
TGTGCCAGCAGCTTGAAAGGAGGCGCTTTCTTT	CASSLKGGAFF	.	.	TRBJ1-1	TRBV5-8
TGTGCCGGTAGGGATATAGCGGGAACCGAGACCCAGTACTTC	CAGRDIAGTETQYF	.	TRBD2	TRBJ2-5	TRBV2
TGTGCCTGGAGAACCGGACAGGACACTGAAGCTTTCTTT	CAWRTGQDTEAFF	.	TRBD1	TRBJ1-1	TRBV30
TGCGCCAGCAGCAGAGGCCGGTACACTGAAGCTTTCTTT	CASSRGRYTEAFF	.	.	TRBJ1-1	TRBV5-1
TGCGCCAGCAGCAACGGGAAGGGTCAGCCCCAGCATTTT	CASSNGKGQPQHF	.	.	TRBJ1-5	TRBV4-3
TGCGCCAGCAGCTTGGAGTCAGTTAACACCGGGGAGCTGTTTTTT	CASSLESVNTGELFF	few	.	TRBJ2-2	TRBV5-1
TGTGCCAGCAGCGAACTAGCGGATTACAATGAGCAGTTCTTC	CASSELADYNEQFF	.	TRBD2	TRBJ2-1	TRBV9
TGTGCCAGCAGTGCGCCGGGACAGGGGGCCTTAAGCACCGGGGAGCTGTTTTTT	CASSAPGQGALSTGELFF	.	TRBD1	TRBJ2-2	TRBV2
TGTGCCAGCAGTTTACGCCAGGGGGCCTACGAGCAGTACTTC	CASSLRQGAYEQYF	.	TRBD1	TRBJ2-7	TRBV28
TGTGCCAGCAAGGGGGAGGGGAAACAGCCCCAGCATTTT	CASKGEGKQPQHF	.	.	TRBJ1-5	TRBV2
TGTGCCAGCAGTTTTATCTCCAGGATGAACACTGAAGCTTTCTTT	CASSFISRMNTEAFF	.	.	TRBJ1-1	TRBV27
TGTGCCTGGAGTGTAATGGGTCAGAGGGAGACCCAGTACTTC	CAWSVMGQRETQYF	.	.	TRBJ2-5	TRBV30
TGCGCCAGCAGGCAGGATGGGAGCTCCTACAATGAGCAGTTCTTC	CASRQDGSSYNEQFF	once	.	TRBJ2-1	TRBV5-1
TGTGCCAGCAGTTTCACCGTGGGACAGGGGGCGGGCACAGATACGCAGTATTTT	CASSFTVGQGAGTDTQYF	.	TRBD1	TRBJ2-3	TRBV5-4
TGCGCCAGCAGCCTGGGGGCGAGTACAACTAATGAAAAACTGTTTTTT	CASSLGASTTNEKLFF	.	.	TRBJ1-4	TRBV5-1
TGTGCCAGCAGCGGTCCCGGGACAGAAGAGACCCAGTACTTC	CASSGPGTEETQYF	.	TRBD1	TRBJ2-5	TRBV9
TGTGCCAGCAGCTTAGCAGCGACTAGCACAGATACGCAGTATTTT	CASSLAATSTDTQYF	few	.	TRBJ2-3	TRBV7-2
TGCGCCAGCAGCCAAGATGCGGGCCAGTTTAACTATGGCTACACCTTC	CASSQDAGQFNYGYTF	.	.	TRBJ1-2	TRBV4-3
TGCAGTGCTGACACTCACACTGAAGCTTTCTTT	CSADTHTEAFF	.	.	TRBJ1-1	TRBV20-1
TGTGCCAGCTCACCACGCGGGACAGGGAACACTGAAGCTTTCTTT	CASSPRGTGNTEAFF	.	TRBD1	TRBJ1-1	TRBV18
TGCGCCAGCAGCTTGGGGACAGGGGATACGTACGAGCAGTACTTC	CASSLGTGDTYEQYF	few	TRBD1	TRBJ2-7	TRBV5-1
TGTGCCAGCAGCTCCGGCGGGGACTACTCCTACAATGAGCAGTTCTTC	CASSSGGDYSYNEQFF	.	TRBD2	TRBJ2-1	TRBV13
TGTGCCAGCAGCTTTAGAGAAATCAAGAACACTGAAGCTTTCTTT	CASSFREIKNTEAFF	.	.	TRBJ1-1	TRBV7-9
TGTGCCATCAGTGGCAGGGGGCTCGAGGAGACCCAGTACTTC	CAISGRGLEETQYF	.	TRBD1	TRBJ2-5	TRBV10-3
TGTGCCAGCAGCCTACGTGGGACAGGGTTCACCGGGGAGCTGTTTTTT	CASSLRGTGFTGELFF	.	TRBD1	TRBJ2-2	TRBV7-2
TGTGCCAGCAGCTTAGAGGGGAACTATGGCTACACCTTC	CASSLEGNYGYTF	.	.	TRBJ1-2	TRBV7-6
TGCGCCAGCAGCTTAGGACAGGAACGCACAGATACGCAGTATTTT	CASSLGQERTDTQYF	.	TRBD1	TRBJ2-3	TRBV5-1
TGTGCCTGGAATCGTGGCGGGGGGGTTTTCAGGGGCACAGATACGCAGTATTTT	CAWNRGGGVFRGTDTQYF	.	TRBD2	TRBJ2-3	TRBV30
TGTGCCAGCAGCGCGGGACTAGCGGGAGGGCTCGCCTACAATGAGCAGTTCTTC	CASSAGLAGGLAYNEQFF	.	TRBD2	TRBJ2-1	TRBV9
TGTGCCAGCAGGCCGGGACAGGAATTCTATGGCTACACCTTC	CASRPGQEFYGYTF	.	TRBD1	TRBJ1-2	TRBV6-6
TGCGCCAGCAGCTTGGGTCGGGGACAGCCCCAGCATTTT	CASSLGRGQPQHF	.	.	TRBJ1-5	TRBV5-1
TGCAGCGTCGCTATAATGGACAGTCATGGCTACACCTTC	CSVAIMDSHGYTF	.	.	TRBJ1-2	TRBV29-1
TGTGCCAGCTCACTAGTAGAGGAATCTCATTCACCCCTCCACTTT	CASSLVEESHSPLHF	.	.	TRBJ1-6	TRBV18
TGTGCTAGCAGCCTTCGGACTGCAGATACGCAGTATTTT	CASSLRTADTQYF	.	.	TRBJ2-3	TRBV7-7
TGCGCCAGCAGCCCCGGGACAGGACAGGACTATGGCTACACCTTC	CASSPGTGQDYGYTF	.	TRBD1	TRBJ1-2	TRBV4-1
TGTGCCAGCAAGGCAGGGCTCCAAACCTACAATGAGCAGTTCTTC	CASKAGLQTYNEQFF	few	.	TRBJ2-1	TRBV6-6
TGTGCCAGCAGTGAACCCGGGACAGCCTATGGCTACACCTTC	CASSEPGTAYGYTF	few	TRBD1	TRBJ1-2	TRBV25-1
TGTGCCAGCAGGGGGACAGGGCAAGGCTATGGCTACACCTTC	CASRGTGQGYGYTF	.	TRBD1	TRBJ1-2	TRBV2
TGTGCCAGCGGGACAGGTGATCGCCTTAGCAATCAGCCCCAGCATTTT	CASGTGDRLSNQPQHF	.	TRBD1	TRBJ1-5	TRBV19
TGTGCCTGGAGCTCTAGTATACTCCACAATGAGCAGTTCTTC	CAWSSSILHNEQFF	.	.	TRBJ2-1	TRBV30
TGCGCCAGCAGTGCGCGGGGTGAGCAGTTCTTC	CASSARGEQFF	few	.	TRBJ2-1	TRBV10-1
TGCGCCAGCAGCTTGGCGGGAGATACGCAGTATTTT	CASSLAGDTQYF	.	.	TRBJ2-3	TRBV5-1
TGTGCCGGAACAACGGGTAACTCCTATAATTCACCCCTCCACTTT	CAGTTGNSYNSPLHF	.	.	TRBJ1-6	TRBV30
TGCGCCAGCAGCCCGGACAGGTCCGGGGAGCTGTTTTTT	CASSPDRSGELFF	.	TRBD1	TRBJ2-2	TRBV5-1
TGTGCCAGCAGCCCGATCCTCCGGGACAGGGGGACGGGCTACGAGCAGTACTTC	CASSPILRDRGTGYEQYF	.	TRBD1	TRBJ2-7	TRBV11-2
TGTGCCATCAGTGATTTGGCGGGCATGAACACTGAAGCTTTCTTT	CAISDLAGMNTEAFF	few	.	TRBJ1-1	TRBV10-3
TGCGCCAGCAGTGGGACTAGCGGTACAGATACGCAGTATTTT	CASSGTSGTDTQYF	.	TRBD2	TRBJ2-3	TRBV5-1
TGCGCCAGCAGCTTTGGCCCAGGGGAAAGCACAGATACGCAGTATTTT	CASSFGPGESTDTQYF	.	.	TRBJ2-3	TRBV5-1
TGTGCCAGCAGCGTAGCGGGGAACACCGGGGAGCTGTTTTTT	CASSVAGNTGELFF	.	.	TRBJ2-2	TRBV9
TGTGCCAGCAGTGACACGGGGATGGCCTACGAGCAGTACTTC	CASSDTGMAYEQYF	.	.	TRBJ2-7	TRBV6-1
TGTGCCAGCAGTCTGGGGGCAGGGGGCCACGGCTACACCTTC	CASSLGAGGHGYTF	once	TRBD1	TRBJ1-2	TRBV6-5
TGTGCCAGCAGGCGGACTAGCGATGGCACAGATACGCAGTATTTT	CASRRTSDGTDTQYF	.	TRBD2	TRBJ2-3	TRBV7-9
TGTGCCAGCAGCGTCGGACAGGCTGAAAAACTGTTTTTT	CASSVGQAEKLFF	.	TRBD1	TRBJ1-4	TRBV9
TGTGCCTGGAGTTTTGGGGGGGATTCTGAAGCTTTCTTT	CAWSFGGDSEAFF	.	.	TRBJ1-1	TRBV30
TGTGCAAGTCGACCAATCCCCCTCCTACTCCGGGACAGGGGATGGTGCACTGAAGCTTTCTTT	CASRPIPLLLRDRGWCTEAFF	.	.	TRBJ1-1	TRBV12-2